This T cell receptor beta chain was observed in a study of PD-L1 blockade in urothelial cancer. The method was immunoSEQ multiplex PCR; TCRdb's version includes in-frame clones alone and lacks a portion of them. The sample yields 100,000 to 150,000 clones, around 84% seen once. CDR3 length: 12 residues. CDR1 is SEHNR and CDR2 is FQNEAQ in the germline V gene (reference sequence). V was cut by 0 bases and J by 9 bases, with 8 bases left in between. Indicated time point: pretreatment peripheral blood. V gene TRBV7-9 combines with J gene TRBJ1-1; D possibly corresponds to TRBD1 (5 bases). This sequence originates from a man aged 50 to 59 with urothelial cancer. The specimen comprised PBMCs, sampled around atezolizumab (anti-PD-L1) treatment. This CDR3 is CASSLAQGKAFF. In DNA, the CDR3 is TGTGCCAGCAGCTTAGCGCAGGGTAAAGCTTTCTTT.